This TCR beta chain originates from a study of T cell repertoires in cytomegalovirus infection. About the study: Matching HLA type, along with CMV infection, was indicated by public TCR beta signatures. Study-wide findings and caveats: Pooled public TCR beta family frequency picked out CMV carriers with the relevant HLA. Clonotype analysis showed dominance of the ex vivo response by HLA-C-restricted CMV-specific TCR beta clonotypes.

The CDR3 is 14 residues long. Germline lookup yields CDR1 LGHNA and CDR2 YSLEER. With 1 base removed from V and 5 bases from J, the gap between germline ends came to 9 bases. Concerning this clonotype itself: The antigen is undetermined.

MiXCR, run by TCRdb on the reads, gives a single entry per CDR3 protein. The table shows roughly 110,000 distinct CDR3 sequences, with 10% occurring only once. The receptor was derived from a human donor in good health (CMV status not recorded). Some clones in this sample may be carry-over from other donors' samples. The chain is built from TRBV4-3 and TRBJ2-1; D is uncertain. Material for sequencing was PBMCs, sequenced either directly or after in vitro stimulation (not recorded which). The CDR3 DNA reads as TGCGCCAGCAGCCAAGTCTGGCAGGACAATGAGCAGTTCTTC. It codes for CASSQVWQDNEQFF.